The rows below give T cell receptor beta chains drawn from one sample of a study of control samples from healthy donors and cancer patients. Repertoires were generated with immunoSEQ multiplex PCR, while TCRdb's copy carries only in-frame clones and drops some. Of under 15,000 clones in the sample, 85% to 90% were seen once. Sequencing was performed on formalin-fixed, paraffin-embedded tissue. The receptors here all came from a male donor with melanoma. CDR3s include the opening cysteine and the closing phenylalanine or tryptophan. Each record gives: clone size, V gene, J gene, D gene, CDR3 protein, CDR3 DNA. The D gene is left open where the match is weak. Where a row states a size, it is once, few, many or the class of an expanded clone; other rows omit it.

clone size: NA
V gene: TRBV6-5
J gene: TRBJ2-5
D gene: TRBD1
CDR3 protein: CASSRTGGGQETQYF
CDR3 DNA: TGTGCCAGCAGTCGGACAGGGGGAGGGCAAGAGACCCAGTACTTC

clone size: NA
V gene: TRBV6-4
J gene: TRBJ2-3
D gene: NA
CDR3 protein: CASSDSPADTQYF
CDR3 DNA: TGTGCCAGCAGTGACTCGCCCGCGGATACGCAGTATTTT

clone size: NA
V gene: TRBV15
J gene: TRBJ1-5
D gene: NA
CDR3 protein: CATSRGPVKPQHF
CDR3 DNA: TGTGCCACCAGCAGAGGGCCGGTCAAGCCCCAGCATTTT

clone size: NA
V gene: TRBV19
J gene: TRBJ1-2
D gene: NA
CDR3 protein: CASSPRPGDGYTF
CDR3 DNA: TGTGCCAGTAGTCCGAGACCTGGGGATGGCTACACCTTC

clone size: NA
V gene: TRBV19
J gene: TRBJ1-3
D gene: NA
CDR3 protein: CATLGNSRNTIYF
CDR3 DNA: TGTGCCACCTTGGGAAACAGCAGAAACACCATATATTTT

clone size: NA
V gene: TRBV6-6
J gene: TRBJ2-5
D gene: NA
CDR3 protein: CASSNAAGTQETQYF
CDR3 DNA: TGTGCCAGCAGCAATGCAGCCGGGACCCAAGAGACCCAGTACTTC

clone size: NA
V gene: TRBV5-8
J gene: TRBJ2-2
D gene: NA
CDR3 protein: CASSSPRAAQTGELFF
CDR3 DNA: TGTGCCAGCAGCTCACCTAGAGCTGCCCAGACCGGGGAGCTGTTTTTT

clone size: NA
V gene: TRBV2
J gene: TRBJ1-2
D gene: NA
CDR3 protein: CASSVTIDGYTF
CDR3 DNA: TGTGCCAGCAGTGTCACCATCGATGGCTACACCTTC

clone size: NA
V gene: TRBV7-6
J gene: TRBJ2-1
D gene: TRBD2
CDR3 protein: CASSDRGGRSYNEQFF
CDR3 DNA: TGTGCCAGCTCTGATAGAGGCGGGAGGTCCTACAATGAGCAGTTCTTC

clone size: NA
V gene: TRBV11-2
J gene: TRBJ1-1
D gene: NA
CDR3 protein: CASSDSGISNTEAFF
CDR3 DNA: TGTGCCAGCAGCGATTCAGGGATTTCGAACACTGAAGCTTTCTTT

clone size: NA
V gene: TRBV4-1
J gene: TRBJ2-7
D gene: TRBD1
CDR3 protein: CASSQGGDRATYEQYF
CDR3 DNA: TGCGCCAGCAGCCAGGGGGGGGACAGGGCCACCTACGAGCAGTACTTC

clone size: NA
V gene: TRBV7-3
J gene: TRBJ2-3
D gene: NA
CDR3 protein: CASSSSGLDTQYF
CDR3 DNA: TGTGCCAGCAGCTCGTCCGGGTTGGATACGCAGTATTTT

clone size: NA
V gene: TRBV7-2
J gene: TRBJ1-2
D gene: NA
CDR3 protein: CASSLEPSRARSNGYTF
CDR3 DNA: TGTGCCAGCAGCTTAGAGCCGAGTAGGGCTAGATCCAATGGCTACACCTTC

clone size: NA
V gene: TRBV6-1
J gene: TRBJ1-3
D gene: TRBD1
CDR3 protein: CASSETWTGSGNTIYF
CDR3 DNA: TGTGCCAGCAGTGAGACCTGGACAGGGAGCGGAAACACCATATATTTT

clone size: NA
V gene: TRBV11-3
J gene: TRBJ1-5
D gene: NA
CDR3 protein: CASSFRGNQPQHF
CDR3 DNA: TGTGCCAGCAGCTTCCGGGGAAATCAGCCCCAGCATTTT

clone size: NA
V gene: TRBV9
J gene: TRBJ2-7
D gene: TRBD2
CDR3 protein: CASSGTSGSYEQYF
CDR3 DNA: TGTGCCAGCAGCGGGACTAGCGGGAGTTACGAGCAGTACTTC

clone size: NA
V gene: TRBV12-3/TRBV12-4
J gene: TRBJ1-6
D gene: NA
CDR3 protein: CASSFGGNPLHF
CDR3 DNA: TGTGCCAGCAGTTTTGGGGGGAATCCCCTCCACTTT

clone size: NA
V gene: TRBV27
J gene: TRBJ1-1
D gene: NA
CDR3 protein: CASNPVTPSRNTEAFF
CDR3 DNA: TGTGCCAGCAACCCCGTGACCCCTTCACGGAACACTGAAGCTTTCTTT

clone size: NA
V gene: TRBV7-3
J gene: TRBJ2-6
D gene: NA
CDR3 protein: CASSYPGLPNSGANVLTF
CDR3 DNA: TGTGCCAGCAGCTACCCAGGACTACCGAACTCTGGGGCCAACGTCCTGACTTTC

clone size: once
V gene: TRBV29-1
J gene: TRBJ2-1
D gene: NA
CDR3 protein: CSVETIPRNSYNEQFF
CDR3 DNA: TGCAGCGTTGAAACGATACCCCGGAACTCCTACAATGAGCAGTTCTTC

clone size: NA
V gene: TRBV7-3
J gene: TRBJ2-3
D gene: NA
CDR3 protein: CASSAEGLDTQYF
CDR3 DNA: TGTGCCAGCAGCGCGGAAGGACTAGATACGCAGTATTTT

clone size: NA
V gene: TRBV7-9
J gene: TRBJ2-6
D gene: NA
CDR3 protein: CATSSAGANVLTF
CDR3 DNA: TGTGCCACCAGCAGCGCTGGGGCCAACGTCCTGACTTTC

clone size: NA
V gene: TRBV5-6
J gene: TRBJ2-5
D gene: NA
CDR3 protein: CASSRSQETQYF
CDR3 DNA: TGTGCCAGCAGCCGGAGCCAAGAGACCCAGTACTTC

clone size: NA
V gene: TRBV4-1
J gene: TRBJ2-3
D gene: TRBD2
CDR3 protein: CASKAGGTDTQYF
CDR3 DNA: TGCGCCAGCAAAGCGGGAGGCACAGATACGCAGTATTTT

clone size: once
V gene: TRBV24-1
J gene: TRBJ2-5
D gene: NA
CDR3 protein: CATSDSSLREQYF
CDR3 DNA: TGTGCCACCAGTGATTCCTCACTACGGGAACAGTACTTC

clone size: NA
V gene: TRBV9
J gene: TRBJ2-7
D gene: TRBD1
CDR3 protein: CASSVEATGFYEQYF
CDR3 DNA: TGTGCCAGCAGCGTAGAAGCGACAGGGTTCTACGAGCAGTACTTC

clone size: NA
V gene: TRBV6-6
J gene: TRBJ2-3
D gene: TRBD2
CDR3 protein: CASSLSRGLAGADTQYF
CDR3 DNA: TGTGCCAGCAGTCTCTCCCGGGGGCTAGCGGGAGCAGATACGCAGTATTTT

clone size: NA
V gene: TRBV7-8
J gene: TRBJ2-7
D gene: NA
CDR3 protein: CASSLSTYEQYF
CDR3 DNA: TGTGCCAGCAGCTTATCGACCTACGAGCAGTACTTC

clone size: NA
V gene: TRBV10-3
J gene: TRBJ1-3
D gene: NA
CDR3 protein: CAIRNTNTIYF
CDR3 DNA: TGTGCCATCAGGAACACAAACACCATATATTTT

clone size: few
V gene: TRBV4-2
J gene: TRBJ1-2
D gene: NA
CDR3 protein: CASSRKLQEQYYGYTF
CDR3 DNA: TGTGCCAGCAGCCGAAAGCTCCAGGAGCAGTACTATGGCTACACCTTC

clone size: NA
V gene: TRBV3-1/TRBV3-2
J gene: TRBJ1-1
D gene: NA
CDR3 protein: CASSQDRQVNTEAFF
CDR3 DNA: TGTGCCAGCAGCCAAGATCGTCAAGTGAACACTGAAGCTTTCTTT

clone size: few
V gene: TRBV4-1
J gene: TRBJ2-5
D gene: TRBD1
CDR3 protein: CASSPPGQGGETQYF
CDR3 DNA: TGCGCCAGCAGCCCTCCGGGACAGGGGGGAGAGACCCAGTACTTC

clone size: once
V gene: TRBV9
J gene: TRBJ2-3
D gene: NA
CDR3 protein: CASSVARSTSTDTQYF
CDR3 DNA: TGTGCCAGCAGCGTGGCGAGGTCGACTAGCACAGATACGCAGTATTTT

clone size: once
V gene: TRBV11-1
J gene: TRBJ2-1
D gene: NA
CDR3 protein: CASSSQDQQFF
CDR3 DNA: TGTGCCAGCAGTTCACAGGACCAGCAGTTCTTC

clone size: NA
V gene: TRBV7-8
J gene: TRBJ2-1
D gene: TRBD2
CDR3 protein: CASSSLTSGWDNEQFF
CDR3 DNA: TGTGCCAGCAGCTCCTTGACTAGCGGGTGGGACAATGAGCAGTTCTTC

clone size: NA
V gene: TRBV9
J gene: TRBJ1-2
D gene: NA
CDR3 protein: CASSVADRANYGYTF
CDR3 DNA: TGTGCCAGCAGCGTAGCGGACAGAGCTAACTATGGCTACACCTTC

clone size: NA
V gene: TRBV5-3
J gene: TRBJ1-1
D gene: TRBD1
CDR3 protein: CARSQWDRGLVNTEAFF
CDR3 DNA: TGTGCCAGAAGCCAATGGGACAGGGGGCTTGTGAACACTGAAGCTTTCTTT

clone size: NA
V gene: TRBV7-6
J gene: TRBJ2-3
D gene: TRBD1
CDR3 protein: CASSLGAGTGNTQYF
CDR3 DNA: TGTGCCAGCAGCTTAGGAGCCGGGACAGGGAATACGCAGTATTTT

clone size: NA
V gene: TRBV4-1
J gene: TRBJ2-7
D gene: NA
CDR3 protein: CASSKTDGSAYEQYF
CDR3 DNA: TGCGCCAGCAGCAAAACCGACGGGTCAGCCTACGAGCAGTACTTC

clone size: NA
V gene: TRBV11-2
J gene: TRBJ2-2
D gene: TRBD2
CDR3 protein: CASRLLAGAPGELFF
CDR3 DNA: TGTGCCAGCAGGTTACTAGCGGGGGCGCCCGGGGAGCTGTTTTTT

clone size: NA
V gene: TRBV5-6
J gene: TRBJ1-5
D gene: NA
CDR3 protein: CASSLQDVEPQHF
CDR3 DNA: TGTGCCAGCAGCCTACAGGATGTGGAGCCCCAGCATTTT

clone size: NA
V gene: TRBV2
J gene: TRBJ1-5
D gene: NA
CDR3 protein: CASSGSMGGMNQPQHF
CDR3 DNA: TGTGCCAGCAGTGGGAGCATGGGGGGCATGAATCAGCCCCAGCATTTT

clone size: NA
V gene: TRBV29-1
J gene: TRBJ1-1
D gene: NA
CDR3 protein: CSVAKTEATEAFF
CDR3 DNA: TGCAGCGTTGCGAAGACAGAAGCCACTGAAGCTTTCTTT

clone size: NA
V gene: TRBV6-5
J gene: TRBJ1-5
D gene: NA
CDR3 protein: CASSYSTTNQPQHF
CDR3 DNA: TGTGCCAGCAGTTACTCGACCACCAATCAGCCCCAGCATTTT